Shown below are 29 T cell receptor beta chains from a single sample sequenced in a study of cytomegalovirus exposure and HLA in healthy donors. Primers for the PCR totalled 60 Vbeta and 13 Jbeta. Clones were read by immunoSEQ multiplex PCR, and TCRdb kept only the in-frame ones, dropping some. Of about 73,000 clones in the sample, 75% were seen once. The sequenced sample consisted of PBMCs. Receptors were obtained from a man aged 70-80 years in good health and CMV-seronegative.

This chain connects TRBV7-2 to TRBJ2-1; tentatively, D is TRBD1 (6 bases). CDR1 and CDR2 (germline): SGHTA, FQGNSA. The V end lost 1 base, the J end lost 3 bases, and 10 bases lay between the germline ends. The CDR3 covers 15 residues. CDR3: CASSLVQGYYNEQFF. In DNA, the CDR3 is TGTGCCAGCAGCTTAGTACAGGGCTACTACAATGAGCAGTTCTTC. Full variable domain (rest looked up from reference TRBV7-2 and TRBJ2-1): GAGVSQSPSNKVTEKGKDVELRCDPISGHTALYWYRQSLGQGLEFLIYFQGNSAPDKSGLPSDRFSAERTGGSVSTLTIQRTQQEDSAVYLCASSLVQGYYNEQFFGPGTRLTVL.

V usage is TRBV13 and J usage is TRBJ2-2; 8 nucleotides line up with TRBD1. With V trimmed by 5 bases and J by 3 bases, 5 bases remained unmatched. Germline V gene data show CDR1 as PRHDT and CDR2 as FYEKMQ (reference sequence). The CDR3 runs to 15 residues. This CDR3 is CASSAWTGYTGELFF. The CDR3 DNA sequence: TGTGCCAGCAGCGCCTGGACAGGGTACACCGGGGAGCTGTTTTTT. Full variable domain (rest looked up from reference TRBV13 and TRBJ2-2): AAGVIQSPRHLIKEKRETATLKCYPIPRHDTVYWYQQGPGQDPQFLISFYEKMQSDKGSIPDRFSAQQFSDYHSELNMSSLELGDSALYFCASSAWTGYTGELFFGEGSRLTVL.

This clone was seen a handful of times. This chain uses TRBV5-1 with TRBJ1-2, with D possibly TRBD1 on 6 matching bases. The germline CDR1 and CDR2 sequences are SGHRS and YFSETQ. The CDR3 is made up of 14 amino acids. Trimming cost V 4 bases and J 6 bases, with 16 bases left between them. Here the CDR3 DNA reads TGCGCCAGCAGCCTCTCCGCAGGGGCGGATGGCTACACCTTC. This codes for CASSLSAGADGYTF.

The chain couples TRBV10-3 to TRBJ1-6, with 7 bases fitting TRBD1. Per germline, CDR1 ENHRY and CDR2 SYGVKD. This CDR3 is 16 amino acids long. With V trimmed by 1 base and J by 5 bases, 5 bases remained unmatched. CDR3 nucleotide sequence: TGTGCCATCAGTGAGTACGGGGACAGCAATAATTCACCCCTCCACTTT. It translates to CAISEYGDSNNSPLHF.

This clone was seen just once. The chain is built from TRBV2 and TRBJ2-1; TRBD2 is a possible D gene (5 bases). V was shortened by 8 bases and J by 5 bases, with 10 bases between the two germline ends. Germline-derived CDR1 and CDR2 are SNHLY and FYNNEI. This CDR3 contains 12 residues. CDR3 in DNA: TGTGCCAGCCGGGATACCAACAATGAGCAGTTCTTC. Translation: CASRDTNNEQFF.

The rearrangement joins TRBV5-1 to TRBJ2-3; 14 bases map to TRBD2. The CDR3 covers 15 residues. CDR1 and CDR2 (germline): SGHRS, YFSETQ. V trimming: 4 bases; J trimming: 4 bases; junction bases outside the gene matches: 2. CDR3 residues: CASSRGLAGADTQYF. The CDR3 bases are TGCGCCAGCAGCAGGGGACTAGCGGGAGCAGATACGCAGTATTTT. Variable domain in full (rest from reference TRBV5-1 and TRBJ2-3): KAGVTQTPRYLIKTRGQQVTLSCSPISGHRSVSWYQQTPGQGLQFLFEYFSETQRNKGNFPGRFSGRQFSNSRSEMNVSTLELGDSALYLCASSRGLAGADTQYFGPGTRLTVL.

This clone was recorded only once. Other DNA sequences in the sample encode the same CDR3. The rearrangement uses TRBV11-2 and TRBJ2-5; D gene uncertain. Trimming shortened V by 3 bases and J by 4 bases, and 3 bases separated the two germline ends. This CDR3 comprises 11 residues. Germline lookup yields CDR1 SGHAT and CDR2 FQNNGV. The CDR3 loop reads CASSFRETQYF. In DNA form, the CDR3 reads TGTGCCAGCAGCTTCAGAGAGACCCAGTACTTC.

The rearrangement links TRBV9 to TRBJ2-7; D is perhaps TRBD2 (6 bases). V lost 4 bases, J lost 6 bases, and 20 bases lay in between. There are 15 residues in the CDR3. The germline CDR1 and CDR2 sequences are SGDLS and YYNGEE. The CDR3 here is CASSPTPHSGREQYF. DNA of the CDR3: TGTGCCAGCAGCCCCACCCCCCATAGCGGCCGCGAGCAGTACTTC.

A single count supports this clone. The chain links TRBV5-8 to TRBJ2-6, with TRBD1 matching over 9 bases. The CDR3 spans 17 residues. Germline V gene sequence: CDR1 SGHTS, CDR2 YDEGEE. Losses at the gene ends were 5 bases for V and 0 bases for J; bases not matched to a gene: 6. Written as DNA, the CDR3 is TGTGCCAGCAGACTTACAGGGGGCACCTCTGGGGCCAACGTCCTGACTTTC. It specifies CASRLTGGTSGANVLTF.

The CDR3 is CASSWTGADSSYNSPLHF. The CDR3 bases are TGTGCCAGCAGCTGGACAGGAGCTGACAGCTCCTATAATTCACCCCTCCACTTT. The V gene is TRBV7-2, the J gene TRBJ1-6, with 7 bases identical to TRBD1. CDR3 length: 18 amino acids. With 4 bases clipped from V and 0 bases from J, the junction kept 9 bases outside the gene matches. CDR1 and CDR2 from the germline V gene are SGHTA and FQGNSA.

This chain connects TRBV4-1 to TRBJ2-5; 7 positions agree with TRBD2. The CDR3 runs 16 residues. The junction had 6 bases not matched to a gene; V was cut back by 1 base and J by 1 base. Germline CDR1 MGHRA, CDR2 YSYEKL. CDR3 amino acids: CASSQVLSSGQETQYF. DNA for the CDR3: TGCGCCAGCAGCCAAGTCTTGTCTAGCGGCCAAGAGACCCAGTACTTC.

The J gene is TRBJ2-7, the V gene TRBV25-1; perhaps TRBD2 as D (6 bases). Germline assignment: CDR1 MGHDK and CDR2 SYGVNS. Trimming took off 3 bases at V and 7 bases at J, with 7 bases between the two ends. The CDR3 length is 11 residues. CDR3 nucleotides: TGTGCCAGCAGTGACCTAGCGGAGCAGTACTTC. It translates to CASSDLAEQYF.

The chain carries TRBV19 and TRBJ1-4, with 8 bases aligning to TRBD1. The CDR3 consists of 15 residues. V was clipped by 3 bases and J by 7 bases; unmatched bases: 7. Germline CDR1 is LNHDA and CDR2 is SQIVND (reference sequence). The CDR3 nucleotides are TGTGCCAGTAGTATTCCAGACAGGGGTCTTGAAAAACTGTTTTTT. Its protein product is CASSIPDRGLEKLFF.

The chain employs TRBV9 and TRBJ1-2; D is perhaps TRBD1 (6 bases). Per germline, CDR1 SGDLS and CDR2 YYNGEE. This CDR3 region has 14 residues. The ends were cut back, 4 bases at V and 1 base at J, with 11 bases in the middle. In nucleotides, the CDR3 is TGTGCCAGCAGCACGACAGGTTATAACTATGGCTACACCTTC. Translating gives CASSTTGYNYGYTF.

The rearrangement joins TRBV28 to TRBJ2-1, with D possibly matching TRBD2 (7 bases). Looked up from germline, CDR1 is MDHEN and CDR2 is SYDVKM. The CDR3 is 16 amino acids. Trimming stripped 3 bases from V and 7 bases from J, with 19 bases between. The CDR3 DNA is TGTGCCAGCAGTTTGGGAATCGGGGGGCCTTGGAATGAGCAGTTCTTC. Residues: CASSLGIGGPWNEQFF.

V gene TRBV27 combines with J gene TRBJ1-1; 7 nucleotides agree with TRBD1. CDR3 length equals 17 residues. V shed 7 bases and J 2 bases; nucleotides not matched to a gene: 16. Looked up from germline, CDR1 is MNHEY and CDR2 is SMNVEV (reference sequence). CDR3 DNA sequence: TGTGCCAGCATGGAGGGGGCGCGGGACGGGGTAAACACTGAAGCTTTCTTT. It is translated as CASMEGARDGVNTEAFF.

The CDR3 DNA reads TGTGCCAGCAGTTTGAAGGGACTAGCAGGTAATGAGCAGTTCTTC. Protein: CASSLKGLAGNEQFF. This chain uses TRBV27 with TRBJ2-1; 9 bases are a match to TRBD2. V was clipped by 3 bases and J by 7 bases; unmatched bases: 7. The CDR3 is 15 amino acids. CDR1 MNHEY and CDR2 SMNVEV come from the germline V gene (reference sequence).

This clone was observed a handful of times. The V call is TRBV30, the J call TRBJ1-1, with 8 bases aligning to TRBD1. The germline V gene encodes CDR1 GTSNPN and CDR2 SVGIG (reference sequence). Germline trimming cut 3 bases from V and 0 bases from J; bases unmatched to any gene: 9. The CDR3 runs 16 residues. CDR3 sequence: CAWSVGTGYMNTEAFF. The CDR3 DNA reads TGTGCCTGGAGCGTCGGGACAGGTTACATGAACACTGAAGCTTTCTTT.

CDR3 nucleotide sequence: TGTGCCAGCAGGGGGCAAACAGGCGGCGGGGCAGATACGCAGTATTTT. As protein: CASRGQTGGGADTQYF. The chain carries TRBV5-6 and TRBJ2-3, with D possibly TRBD2 on 6 matching bases. V was pared by 5 bases and J by 4 bases, with 20 bases between. In germline, CDR1 is SGHDT, CDR2 YYEEEE. The CDR3 has 16 amino acids.

This rearrangement joins TRBV29-1 to TRBJ2-5; D gene uncertain. V gave up 4 bases and J gave up 2 bases, with 8 bases separating them. CDR3 size: 12 residues. Germline V CDR1 and CDR2: SQVTM, ANQGSEA. The CDR3 nucleotides are TGCAGCGTTGTACAGACACAAGAGACCCAGTACTTC. It codes for CSVVQTQETQYF.

V and J are TRBV6-5 and TRBJ2-1; 10 nucleotides line up with TRBD2. V lost 9 bases, J lost 0 bases, and 2 bases stayed unmatched. The CDR3 contains 14 residues. Germline CDR1 is MNHEY and CDR2 is SVGAGI. The DNA of the CDR3 is TGTGCCAGTGCTAGCGGGAGCTCCTACAATGAGCAGTTCTTC. It is translated as CASASGSSYNEQFF.

J is TRBJ2-5 and V is TRBV12-5; 7 nucleotides match TRBD2. The J call may be incorrect, as the DNA end agrees better with TRBJ2-7. This CDR3 has 13 residues. Germline loops: CDR1 LGHNT, CDR2 FRNRAP. CDR3 in DNA: TGTGCTAGTAGTCAGCGGGAACTCTACGAGCAGTACTTC. This translates into CASSQRELYEQYF.

The V and J genes are TRBV6-6 and TRBJ2-3; D possibly corresponds to TRBD2 (6 bases). Trimming removed 7 bases at V and 5 bases at J, with 22 bases between. Germline CDR1 reads MNHNY; CDR2 reads SVGAGI (reference sequence). This CDR3 is 16 amino acids long. CDR3 region: CASNPTWGDGRDTQYF. CDR3 coding DNA: TGTGCCAGCAACCCGACTTGGGGGGATGGGAGAGATACGCAGTATTTT.

This chain joins TRBV30 and TRBJ2-2; TRBD1 matches at 9 bases. The CDR3 totals 15 residues. Trimming removed 3 bases from V and 7 bases from J; junction bases left unmatched: 9. Germline-derived CDR1 and CDR2 are GTSNPN and SVGIG (reference sequence). CDR3 sequence: CAWSLVTGGIGELFF. The CDR3 DNA reads as TGTGCCTGGAGCCTAGTTACAGGGGGCATCGGGGAGCTGTTTTTT.

This chain connects TRBV2 to TRBJ2-3; 11 nucleotides line up with TRBD1. Germline assignment: CDR1 SNHLY and CDR2 FYNNEI. The junction had 6 bases not matched to a gene; V was cut back by 6 bases and J by 4 bases. This CDR3 contains 15 residues. The CDR3 sequence: CASSPPGQGADTQYF. DNA for the CDR3: TGTGCCAGCAGCCCGCCGGGACAGGGGGCAGATACGCAGTATTTT.

The V call is TRBV28, the J call TRBJ1-2; D ambiguous. This CDR3 contains 12 residues. From germline, CDR1 is MDHEN and CDR2 SYDVKM. With 3 bases removed from V and 2 bases from J, the gap between germline ends came to 4 bases. DNA of the CDR3: TGTGCCAGCAGTTTCAGGAACTATGGCTACACCTTC. Translating it yields CASSFRNYGYTF.

The chain couples TRBV18 to TRBJ1-2, with a weak D call TRBD1 (6 bases). CDR1 KGHSH and CDR2 LQKENI come from the germline V gene. The CDR3 covers 14 residues. V lost 6 bases and J 8 bases, leaving 19 bases between the germline ends. The CDR3 protein is CASSQEDSLVGYTF. The CDR3 region has the DNA TGTGCCAGCTCCCAAGAGGACAGTTTGGTCGGCTACACCTTC.

CDR3 in DNA: TGCGCCAGCAGCCAAGATGACAGCAAACTCTATGGCTACACCTTC. This translates into CASSQDDSKLYGYTF. V is TRBV4-1 and J is TRBJ1-2, with D perhaps TRBD1 (5 bases). The CDR3 runs to 15 residues. Germline CDR1 is MGHRA and CDR2 is YSYEKL. V was clipped by 0 bases and J by 4 bases, with 12 bases between them.

The chain uses TRBV19 and TRBJ2-7; 7 nucleotides align to TRBD2. The CDR3 runs 14 residues. Trimming cost V 3 bases and J 2 bases; bases outside gene matches: 4. Germline assignment: CDR1 LNHDA and CDR2 SQIVND (reference sequence). CDR3 in DNA: TGTGCCAGTAGTATGGTGGGAGGGCCCTACGAGCAGTACTTC. Translated, it gives CASSMVGGPYEQYF.